These 26 T cell receptor beta chains were all obtained from the same sample, sequenced in a study of early stage breast cancer tumors. Repertoires were generated with immunoSEQ multiplex PCR, while TCRdb's copy carries only in-frame clones and drops some. The sample consists of around 28,000 clones, roughly four fifths of them appearing once. Material for sequencing was breast tumor tissue. These receptors all come from a person aged 30 to 39 with breast cancer.

This clone was detected a few times. This sequence joins TRBV10-3 and TRBJ2-2; 7 nucleotides match TRBD2. The CDR3 is made up of 16 amino acids. Trimming removed 4 bases from V and 0 bases from J; junction bases left unmatched: 5. Germline V gene data show CDR1 as ENHRY and CDR2 as SYGVKD. For the CDR3, the DNA is TGTGCCATCAGTGTTTCTAGCGGTACGAACACCGGGGAGCTGTTTTTT. Its protein product is CAISVSSGTNTGELFF.

The chain has TRBV10-3 and TRBJ2-7; D unclear. V lost 0 bases to trimming and J lost 0 bases, with 9 bases between them. The V gene's germline CDR1 is ENHRY and CDR2 SYGVKD. The CDR3 covers 15 residues. The CDR3, as DNA: TGTGCCATCAGTGAGTCGGCAGGAACCTCCTACGAGCAGTACTTC. Translated: CAISESAGTSYEQYF.

The chain carries TRBV6-6 and TRBJ1-1; TRBD1 matches at 8 bases. Germline V gene sequence: CDR1 MNHNY, CDR2 SVGAGI (reference sequence). The ends lost 6 bases at V and 3 bases at J; junction bases unmatched: 12. The length of the CDR3 is 16 residues. The chain's CDR3 is CASSLDRGRGYTEAFF. CDR3 DNA: TGTGCCAGCAGCCTCGACAGGGGAAGAGGGTACACTGAAGCTTTCTTT.

DNA of the CDR3: TGCGCCAGCAGCCAAGGTGGTTGGGGGGGGTTACCCGGCAATGAGCAGTTCTTC. Amino acids: CASSQGGWGGLPGNEQFF. The V call is TRBV4-3, the J call TRBJ2-1; 7 bases are a match to TRBD2. Germline V lookup: CDR1 LGHNA, CDR2 YSLEER. The J segment lost 6 bases and the V segment lost 1 base, leaving 15 bases of the junction unmatched. This CDR3 contains 18 residues.

The V and J genes are TRBV4-3 and TRBJ1-5; D remains unclear. The V gene's germline CDR1 is LGHNA and CDR2 YSLEER. This CDR3 is built from 17 residues. V lost 1 base, J lost 2 bases, and 15 bases lay in between. CDR3 in DNA: TGCGCCAGCAGCCAAGGCTTAGGGAGTGGCGGCAATCAGCCCCAGCATTTT. Translated, it gives CASSQGLGSGGNQPQHF.

The rearrangement uses TRBV7-9 and TRBJ2-7; the match to TRBD1 covers 8 bases. CDR3 length: 16 residues. CDR1 and CDR2 (germline): SEHNR, FQNEAQ (reference sequence). V trimming: 4 bases; J trimming: 0 bases; junction bases outside the gene matches: 8. DNA for the CDR3: TGTGCCAGCAGCTCAGCAGGGGGCATGAGCTCCTACGAGCAGTACTTC. Translation: CASSSAGGMSSYEQYF. Full variable domain (missing parts from reference TRBV7-9 and TRBJ2-7): DTGVSQNPRHKITKRGQNVTFRCDPISEHNRLYWYRQTLGQGPEFLTYFQNEAQLEKSRLLSDRFSAERPKGSFSTLEIQRTEQGDSAMYLCASSSAGGMSSYEQYFGPGTRLTVT.

V is TRBV7-8 and J is TRBJ2-7; 10 bases map to TRBD2. V trimming: 3 bases; J trimming: 3 bases; junction bases outside the gene matches: 8. The CDR3 spans 16 residues. In germline, CDR1 is SGHVS, CDR2 FQNEAQ. CDR3 sequence: CASSFTSGTGLYEQYF. The CDR3 bases are TGTGCCAGCAGCTTTACTAGCGGGACCGGACTCTACGAGCAGTACTTC.

The chain has TRBV2 and TRBJ2-1; D not certain. Trimming pared 3 bases from V and 6 bases from J, leaving 21 bases between. The length of the CDR3 is 17 residues. Germline lookup yields CDR1 SNHLY and CDR2 FYNNEI. The DNA of the CDR3 is TGTGCCAGCAGTGATAGGGTAGGGTCTCTGCTGGGCAATGAGCAGTTCTTC. This translates into CASSDRVGSLLGNEQFF.

V is TRBV2 and J is TRBJ2-3; 11 nucleotides align to TRBD2. The CDR3 contains 15 residues. The trim removed 8 bases at V and 2 bases at J, leaving 6 bases unmatched. CDR1 SNHLY and CDR2 FYNNEI come from the germline V gene. The CDR3 spells CASLGLAASTDTQYF. The CDR3 DNA reads TGTGCCAGCTTGGGACTAGCGGCATCCACAGATACGCAGTATTTT.

Here the CDR3 DNA reads TGTGCCAGCAGCAAAGCGACCCTCAATGAGCAGTTCTTC. Translation gives CASSKATLNEQFF. The chain uses TRBV21-1 and TRBJ2-1. TRBV21-1 is flagged as a pseudogene. The CDR3 loop spans 13 amino acids.

The CDR3 region has the DNA TGTGCCAGTAGTATGCCCCGGGCAGTCTACACCTTC. Translation gives CASSMPRAVYTF. The chain has TRBV19 and TRBJ1-2; the D is unclear. Germline values: CDR1 LNHDA, CDR2 SQIVND (reference sequence). CDR3 size: 12 residues. V lost 3 bases, J lost 10 bases, and 12 bases lay in between.

The chain uses TRBV19 and TRBJ1-5; no clear D. Germline CDR1 LNHDA, CDR2 SQIVND (reference sequence). The length of the CDR3 is 15 residues. V was cut by 4 bases and J by 3 bases, with 13 bases left in between. This chain's CDR3 is CASSTGVGVNQPQHF. Here the CDR3 DNA reads TGTGCCAGTAGTACAGGAGTTGGGGTCAATCAGCCCCAGCATTTT.

This chain joins TRBV27 and TRBJ2-6; D unresolved. This CDR3 spans 14 amino acids. Per germline, CDR1 MNHEY and CDR2 SMNVEV (reference sequence). V was shortened by 5 bases and J by 0 bases, with 5 bases between the two germline ends. The CDR3 protein is CASSLSSGANVLTF. CDR3 in DNA: TGTGCCAGCAGTCTGAGCTCTGGGGCCAACGTCCTGACTTTC.

V usage is TRBV11-2 and J usage is TRBJ2-7, with 14 bases aligning to TRBD2. J gave up 5 bases and V 5 bases, and 11 bases lay outside the gene matches. The CDR3 spans 17 residues. The germline gives CDR1 SGHAT, CDR2 FQNNGV. The CDR3 DNA sequence: TGTGCCAGCAGCGCCCAGGGACTAGCGGGAGACTTCGACGAGCAGTACTTC. It encodes CASSAQGLAGDFDEQYF. The whole variable domain, remainder taken from reference TRBV11-2 and TRBJ2-7, is EAGVAQSPRYKIIEKRQSVAFWCNPISGHATLYWYQQILGQGPKLLIQFQNNGVVDDSQLPKDRFSAERLKGVDSTLKIQPAKLEDSAVYLCASSAQGLAGDFDEQYFGPGTRLTVT.

This clone was picked up a small number of times. The V gene is TRBV7-9, the J gene TRBJ1-5, with a tentative D call TRBD1 (5 bases). CDR1 is SEHNR, CDR2 FQNEAQ, per germline (reference sequence). Trimming stripped 1 base from V and 0 bases from J, with 10 bases between. The CDR3 is 16 residues long. In nucleotides, the CDR3 is TGTGCCAGCAGCTTAGTCGGGGGGAGTAGCAATCAGCCCCAGCATTTT. This encodes CASSLVGGSSNQPQHF.

The gene calls are TRBV7-2 and TRBJ2-5; D perhaps matches TRBD2 (5 bases). Per germline, CDR1 SGHTA and CDR2 FQGNSA. This CDR3 region has 13 residues. V lost 2 bases and J 4 bases, leaving 8 bases between the germline ends. CDR3 protein: CASSLSGGETQYF. CDR3 sequence (DNA): TGTGCCAGCAGCTTAAGCGGTGGAGAGACCCAGTACTTC.

This clone was found a few times. The chain has TRBV7-9 and TRBJ1-1, with 7 nucleotides matching TRBD1. This CDR3 region has 16 residues. CDR1 is SEHNR and CDR2 is FQNEAQ in the germline V gene (reference sequence). The J segment lost 8 bases and the V segment lost 7 bases, leaving 19 bases of the junction unmatched. The CDR3 DNA sequence: TGTGCCAGCAACCTAGGTACAGGGGAAGCATTCGCCGAAGCTTTCTTT. Its protein is CASNLGTGEAFAEAFF. Full variable domain (missing parts from reference TRBV7-9 and TRBJ1-1): DTGVSQNPRHKITKRGQNVTFRCDPISEHNRLYWYRQTLGQGPEFLTYFQNEAQLEKSRLLSDRFSAERPKGSFSTLEIQRTEQGDSAMYLCASNLGTGEAFAEAFFGQGTRLTVV.

The chain joins TRBV27 to TRBJ2-7; 10 positions agree with TRBD1. The germline V gene has CDR1 MNHEY and CDR2 SMNVEV (reference sequence). The trim removed 1 base at V and 3 bases at J, leaving 3 bases unmatched. The CDR3 consists of 15 residues. CDR3: CASSLYGTGDYEQYF. The CDR3 DNA is TGTGCCAGCAGTTTATACGGGACAGGGGACTACGAGCAGTACTTC.

The chain employs TRBV30 and TRBJ2-4; perhaps D is TRBD1 or TRBD2 (5 bases each). The CDR3 loop spans 12 amino acids. V was pared by 2 bases and J by 5 bases, with 7 bases between. Germline V gene data show CDR1 as GTSNPN and CDR2 as SVGIG (reference sequence). Here the CDR3 DNA reads TGTGCCTGGAGTTGGGACGAAAACATTCAGTACTTC. Protein product: CAWSWDENIQYF.

The chain links TRBV19 to TRBJ1-2; tentatively, D is TRBD1 (5 bases). Trimming left V 3 bases short and J 8 bases short, with 13 bases between. Germline V gene data show CDR1 as LNHDA and CDR2 as SQIVND (reference sequence). The CDR3 is 13 amino acids. CDR3 bases: TGTGCCAGTAGTATGGGCCAGGGCTGGGGCTACACCTTC. Protein sequence: CASSMGQGWGYTF.

In its sample, this clone ranks as medium-sized. The V gene is TRBV6-8, the J gene TRBJ2-6, with D possibly matching TRBD2 (6 bases). Deletions cut 2 bases from V and 2 bases from J, with 13 bases between. CDR1 and CDR2 from the germline V gene are MNHGY and SAAAGT. This CDR3 is built from 17 residues. The CDR3 DNA is TGTGCCAGCAGTTACAAGGCGCGGGGAACTGGGGCCAACGTCCTGACTTTC. As protein: CASSYKARGTGANVLTF.

Concerning this clone itself: The sample holds other DNA sequences that translate to the same CDR3. V gene TRBV2 combines with J gene TRBJ2-3; D unclear. The CDR3 consists of 12 residues. V shed 3 bases and J shed 3 bases, with 4 bases lying between them. Germline CDR1 and CDR2: SNHLY and FYNNEI. Here the CDR3 DNA reads TGTGCCAGCAGTGACAGGACAGATACGCAGTATTTT. Protein: CASSDRTDTQYF.

The chain is built from TRBV4-2 and TRBJ2-7; a weak D match, TRBD2 (6 bases). V shed 1 base and J shed 2 bases, with 15 bases lying between them. This CDR3 spans 16 amino acids. Germline V CDR1 and CDR2: LGHNA, YNFKEQ. CDR3 in amino acids: CASSQVTGSIPYEQYF. The CDR3 coding sequence is TGTGCCAGCAGCCAAGTAACCGGGAGCATCCCCTACGAGCAGTACTTC.

The chain joins TRBV6-6 to TRBJ2-1; 9 bases are shared with TRBD2. Germline V gene lookup returns CDR1 MNHNY and CDR2 SVGAGI (reference sequence). There are 16 residues in the CDR3. V lost 4 bases to trimming and J lost 9 bases; unmatched junction nucleotides: 13. DNA of the CDR3: TGTGCCAGCAGTTTCCGCATGGCTAGCGGGAAGATTGAGCAGTTCTTC. Translating gives CASSFRMASGKIEQFF.

The rearrangement uses TRBV4-2 and TRBJ1-4; D uncertain. Trimming took off 0 bases at V and 4 bases at J, with 9 bases between the two ends. Looked up from germline, CDR1 is LGHNA and CDR2 is YNFKEQ. The CDR3 is made up of 15 amino acids. The CDR3 protein is CASSQEGSFNEKLFF. The CDR3 DNA is TGTGCCAGCAGCCAAGAGGGCAGCTTTAATGAAAAACTGTTTTTT.

This clone occurred a few times. The chain uses TRBV10-3 and TRBJ1-5, with 7 positions matching TRBD1. The CDR3 is made up of 14 amino acids. Germline CDR1 and CDR2: ENHRY and SYGVKD. Germline trimming cut 3 bases from V and 4 bases from J; bases unmatched to any gene: 3. The CDR3 DNA follows: TGTGCCATCAGTGACTTCAGGGGGAATCAGCCCCAGCATTTT. Protein: CAISDFRGNQPQHF.